The text below deals with one TCR beta chain. This entry is derived from a study of cytomegalovirus exposure and HLA in healthy donors. Some clones are missing from TCRdb's copy, which holds only in-frame ones; the method was immunoSEQ multiplex PCR. The sample contains about 310,000 clones, 88% of which appear only once. This sequence was found in a man younger than 45 in good health and CMV-seronegative. The sample taken for sequencing was PBMCs.

This CDR3 reads CASNPGQENTEAFF. The CDR3, as DNA: TGTGCCAGCAACCCGGGACAGGAAAACACTGAAGCTTTCTTT. V and J are TRBV5-4 and TRBJ1-1, with 8 bases that match TRBD1. The J segment lost 2 bases and the V segment lost 6 bases, leaving 6 bases of the junction unmatched. The CDR3 length is 14 residues. CDR1 and CDR2 (germline): SGHNT, YYREEE (reference sequence).